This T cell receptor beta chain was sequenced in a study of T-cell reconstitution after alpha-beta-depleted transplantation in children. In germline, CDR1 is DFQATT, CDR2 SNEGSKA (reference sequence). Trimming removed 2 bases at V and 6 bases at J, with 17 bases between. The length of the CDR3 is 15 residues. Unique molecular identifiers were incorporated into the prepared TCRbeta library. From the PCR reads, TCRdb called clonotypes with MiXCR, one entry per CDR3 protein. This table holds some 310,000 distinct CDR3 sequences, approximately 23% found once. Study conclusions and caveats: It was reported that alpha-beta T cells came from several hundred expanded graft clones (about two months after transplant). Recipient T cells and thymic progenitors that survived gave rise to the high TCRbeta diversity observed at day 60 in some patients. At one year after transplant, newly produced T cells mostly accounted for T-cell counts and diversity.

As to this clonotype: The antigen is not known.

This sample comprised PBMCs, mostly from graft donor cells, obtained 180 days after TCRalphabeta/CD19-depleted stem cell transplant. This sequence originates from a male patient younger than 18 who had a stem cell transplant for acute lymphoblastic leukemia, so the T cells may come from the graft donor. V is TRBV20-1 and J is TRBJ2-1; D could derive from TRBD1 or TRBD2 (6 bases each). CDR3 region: CSARWGARFVNEQFF. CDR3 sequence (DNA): TGCAGTGCTAGATGGGGGGCACGATTTGTCAATGAGCAGTTCTTC.